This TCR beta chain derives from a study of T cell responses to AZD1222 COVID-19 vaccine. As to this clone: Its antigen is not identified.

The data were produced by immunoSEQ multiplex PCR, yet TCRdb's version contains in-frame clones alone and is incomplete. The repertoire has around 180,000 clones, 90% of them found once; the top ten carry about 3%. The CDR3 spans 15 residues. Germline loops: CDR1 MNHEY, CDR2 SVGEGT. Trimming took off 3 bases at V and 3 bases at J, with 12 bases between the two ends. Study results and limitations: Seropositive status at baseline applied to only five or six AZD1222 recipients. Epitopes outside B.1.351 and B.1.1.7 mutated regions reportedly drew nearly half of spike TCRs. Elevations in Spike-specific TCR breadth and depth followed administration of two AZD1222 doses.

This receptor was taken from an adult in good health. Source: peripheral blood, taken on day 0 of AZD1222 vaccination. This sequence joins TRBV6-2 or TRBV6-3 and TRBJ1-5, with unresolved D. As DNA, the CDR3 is TGTGCCAGCAGTTATGAGGGTTTTAACAATCAGCCCCAGCATTTT. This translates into CASSYEGFNNQPQHF.